One and the same sample provided the 17 T cell receptor beta chains below, sequenced in a study of blood T cell repertoires in COVID-19. Produced via immunoSEQ multiplex PCR; TCRdb's table is partial and in-frame only. The table includes some 460,000 clones, 85% to 90% detected once. The sequenced sample consisted of peripheral blood. Receptors were obtained from a woman aged 25 to 39 with acute or convalescent COVID-19.

This chain connects TRBV7-9 to TRBJ2-1; TRBD2 is a possible D gene (5 bases). Germline assignment: CDR1 SEHNR and CDR2 FQNEAQ (reference sequence). V lost 5 bases, J lost 13 bases, and 21 bases lay in between. The CDR3 runs 14 residues. The CDR3, as DNA: TGTGCCAGCAGCCAAGGTCGGCAGACTAAATTACAGTTCTTC. It is translated as CASSQGRQTKLQFF.

The CDR3 protein is CASSLSGGHSSTQYF. In DNA form, the CDR3 reads TGTGCCAGCAGTTTATCAGGGGGACATTCAAGTACGCAGTATTTT. The chain is built from TRBV27 and TRBJ2-3, with a possible D match to TRBD1 (6 bases). CDR3 length: 15 amino acids. The V end was cut by 0 bases, the J end by 8 bases, with 15 bases between. Germline CDR1 and CDR2: MNHEY and SMNVEV (reference sequence).

This CDR3 reads CASSLDPGDNEKLFF. In nucleotides, the CDR3 is TGTGCCAGCAGCTTAGATCCAGGGGACAATGAAAAACTGTTTTTT. The chain links TRBV5-4 to TRBJ1-4, with D possibly TRBD1 on 6 matching bases. Germline V CDR1 and CDR2: SGHNT, YYREEE (reference sequence). Trimming took off 2 bases at V and 5 bases at J, with 13 bases between the two ends. The CDR3 totals 15 residues.

This chain links TRBV10-2 with TRBJ1-3; D is uncertain. Germline values: CDR1 WSHSY, CDR2 SAAADI. This CDR3 is 17 amino acids long. Trimming removed 0 bases at V and 0 bases at J, with 12 bases between. DNA of the CDR3: TGCGCCAGCAGTGAGTCCACTTCATTCCGCTCTGGAAACACCATATATTTT. Its translation is CASSESTSFRSGNTIYF.

The chain recombines TRBV6-5 with TRBJ1-4, with D hard to call. The germline V gene encodes CDR1 MNHEY and CDR2 SVGAGI. CDR3 length: 14 residues. Trimming pared 4 bases from V and 0 bases from J, leaving 6 bases between. As DNA, the CDR3 is TGTGCCAGCAGTTTGGGAGCAACTAATGAAAAACTGTTTTTT. Encoded protein: CASSLGATNEKLFF.

The chain recombines TRBV2 with TRBJ2-5; tentatively, D is TRBD1 (6 bases). Trimming cost V 6 bases and J 3 bases, with 14 bases left between them. Germline values: CDR1 SNHLY, CDR2 FYNNEI. The CDR3 runs 14 residues. DNA for the CDR3: TGTGCCAGCAGGTTAATCAGGGGCGAAGAGACCCAGTACTTC. Amino acid sequence: CASRLIRGEETQYF.

The J gene is TRBJ2-2, the V gene TRBV25-1, with TRBD1 matching over 9 bases. This CDR3 spans 17 amino acids. Trimming at V came to 3 bases and at J to 3 bases, leaving 8 bases not matched to a gene. Per the germline V gene, CDR1 is MGHDK and CDR2 is SYGVNS. The CDR3: CASSDAQGAPDTGELFF. The CDR3, as DNA: TGTGCCAGCAGTGACGCACAGGGGGCGCCGGACACCGGGGAGCTGTTTTTT.

The genes are TRBV4-1 and TRBJ2-1, with 10 bases identical to TRBD2. V shed 0 bases and J 3 bases; nucleotides not matched to a gene: 5. CDR1 MGHRA and CDR2 YSYEKL come from the germline V gene. The CDR3 totals 17 residues. CDR3 region: CASSQEPGTSDYNEQFF. The CDR3 bases are TGCGCCAGCAGCCAAGAGCCCGGGACTAGCGACTACAATGAGCAGTTCTTC.

This sequence joins TRBV25-1 and TRBJ1-4; 10 positions match TRBD1. Germline CDR1 is MGHDK and CDR2 is SYGVNS. V shed 3 bases and J 7 bases; nucleotides not matched to a gene: 8. The CDR3 runs 16 residues. CDR3 loop: CASSDPGTGVGEKLFF. The CDR3 DNA follows: TGTGCCAGCAGTGATCCCGGGACAGGGGTTGGTGAAAAACTGTTTTTT.

The chain combines TRBV14 with TRBJ1-2; no clear D. Trimming removed 2 bases from V and 6 bases from J, with 16 bases in between. Germline assignment: CDR1 SGHDN and CDR2 FVKESK. The length of the CDR3 is 15 residues. The CDR3 region is CASSQKVGGRDGYTF. The DNA of the CDR3 is TGTGCCAGCAGCCAAAAGGTGGGCGGGCGAGATGGCTACACCTTC.

This clone appeared once. This chain links TRBV2 with TRBJ2-3; 8 nucleotides match TRBD2. The ends lost 3 bases at V and 0 bases at J; junction bases unmatched: 5. The CDR3 runs 16 residues. CDR1 and CDR2 from the germline V gene are SNHLY and FYNNEI. CDR3 region: CASSDLAGPSTDTQYF. The DNA of the CDR3 is TGTGCCAGCAGTGATTTAGCGGGGCCTAGCACAGATACGCAGTATTTT.

This clone was counted a single time. The chain joins TRBV4-1 to TRBJ1-5; D unresolved. The V end lost 6 bases, the J end lost 0 bases, and 15 bases lay between the germline ends. The germline CDR1 and CDR2 sequences are MGHRA and YSYEKL. The CDR3 totals 16 residues. The DNA for the CDR3 is TGCGCCAGCAGTCGATCGGCGGGATATAGCAATCAGCCCCAGCATTTT. Amino acid sequence: CASSRSAGYSNQPQHF.

This chain uses TRBV7-5 with TRBJ2-1; the table gives TRBD2 as D, unverified against the DNA. TRBV7-5 counts as a pseudogene. The CDR3 is 15 amino acids. Here the CDR3 reads CVRSLAMTSSNEQFF. CDR3 coding DNA: TGTGTCAGAAGCTTAGCCATGACTAGCTCCAATGAGCAGTTCTTC.

The chain links TRBV2 to TRBJ2-3; unclear D gene. The CDR3 consists of 12 residues. Trimming left V 7 bases short and J 7 bases short, with 12 bases between. Germline V gene data show CDR1 as SNHLY and CDR2 as FYNNEI. CDR3 loop: CASTQQINTQYF. The DNA of the CDR3 is TGTGCCAGCACCCAACAGATAAATACGCAGTATTTT. The full variable domain, in which reference TRBV2 and TRBJ2-3 provide the parts outside the CDR3, is EPEVTQTPSHQVTQMGQEVILRCVPISNHLYFYWYRQILGQKVEFLVSFYNNEISEKSEIFDDQFSVERPDGSNFTLKIRSTKLEDSAMYFCASTQQINTQYFGPGTRLTVL.

This clone was detected a few times. The chain has TRBV19 and TRBJ2-2; possible D gene TRBD1, 5 bases. The V end lost 9 bases, the J end lost 6 bases, and 8 bases lay between the germline ends. The CDR3 runs 11 residues. From germline, CDR1 is LNHDA and CDR2 SQIVND (reference sequence). CDR3 sequence (DNA): TGTGCCAGCCAGGGTTCCGGGGAGCTGTTTTTT. Encoded protein: CASQGSGELFF.

The chain carries TRBV5-5 and TRBJ2-7; the match to TRBD1 covers 7 bases. Looked up from germline, CDR1 is SGHKS and CDR2 is YYEKEE (reference sequence). The V and J ends lost 5 bases and 6 bases, in that order; junction bases with no gene match: 8. The CDR3 is 13 residues long. The CDR3 nucleotides are TGTGCCAGCAGTTACGGGACAGATACCGAGCAGTACTTC. Its translation is CASSYGTDTEQYF. The full variable domain, with the rest looked up from reference TRBV5-5 and TRBJ2-7, is DAGVTQSPTHLIKTRGQQVTLRCSPISGHKSVSWYQQVLGQGPQFIFQYYEKEERGRGNFPDRFSARQFPNYSSELNVNALLLGDSALYLCASSYGTDTEQYFGPGTRLTVT.

V gene TRBV19 combines with J gene TRBJ1-2; a possible D gene is TRBD1 (6 bases). Germline lookup yields CDR1 LNHDA and CDR2 SQIVND (reference sequence). This CDR3 contains 12 residues. V gave up 10 bases and J gave up 5 bases, with 14 bases separating them. The CDR3 nucleotides are TGTGCCACCACAGGGAGTGGGTATGGCTACACCTTC. Translation: CATTGSGYGYTF.